The T cell receptor beta chain described here comes from a study of T cell clones after liver transplantation (dated by TCRdb to the late 2010s). General notes on the study: Samples were obtained from ITN030ST, a randomized trial in which withdrawal of immunosuppression was attempted within 2 years of liver transplantation. Tolerance meant complete immunosuppression withdrawal for at least one year without liver enzymes rising beyond twice the upper limit of normal. Third party-reactive TCRbeta sequences were also identified from pre-transplant MLRs to serve as an antigen-independent comparator for donor-reactive sequences. Blood samples were taken pre-transplant, pre-randomization before withdrawal, and post-randomization after full withdrawal or failed withdrawal. Of the 8 liver transplant recipients making up the studied cohort, 3 were classified as tolerant and 5 as non-tolerant. Donor-reactive T cell clones were identified by TCRbeta sequencing after a pre-transplant mixed lymphocyte reaction and then tracked in post-transplant blood. Three of the eight recipients were HCV-positive; the others were transplanted for non-autoimmune, non-viral indications. No induction therapy was given to the subjects, and standard immunosuppression was administered until randomization at 12-24 months post-transplant. Beyond this particular receptor, the publication reports: Low numbers of available donor cells limited the measurable donor-reactive repertoire in two subjects. Since no allograft tissue specimens were available, donor-reactive T cells may have migrated into the graft instead of being deleted. The conclusions were preliminary, being limited by small, heterogeneous patient numbers and by non-standardized post-transplant time points. In 5 of 8 subjects, regardless of tolerance or HCV status, circulating donor-reactive CD4 TCRbeta sequences dropped significantly post-transplant. The decline in donor-reactive sequences exceeded the decline in third party-reactive sequences, suggesting partial antigen-specific deletion that was unrelated to withdrawal success. Once repertoire turnover was taken into account, donor-reactive detection showed a significant reduction for CD4 in 7 of 8 subjects and for CD8 in 8 of 8.

Using immunoSEQ, frozen genomic DNA was subjected to high-throughput TCRbeta CDR3 sequencing, a process that included PCR amplification, mapping, bias correction and internal controls. Turning to the authors' computational methods: Only productive rearrangements were retained, and each unique TCRbeta sequence was defined by its CDR3 nucleotide sequence together with its V and J gene. For a sequence to be called donor-reactive, it needed a frequency of at least 0.01% and at least 5-fold expansion in CFSE-low cells compared with unstimulated pre-transplant cells. Per-subject minimum frequency thresholds, based on the lowest-template unstimulated sample, ensured at least 90% detection power. Repertoire turnover was measured by Jensen-Shannon divergence between the top 1000 TCRbeta sequences post- and pre-transplant. Changes in detection of donor-reactive sequences were tested with two-sided Fisher's exact tests. TCRdb carries this immuneACCESS record with in-frame sequences only. Its versions omit some clonotypes, under half of them owing to an unresolved V gene in the studies checked, with the rest unexplained. The V and J calls and the clone size are those of that table, but D and trimming were determined from the DNA. Within this sample are some 110,000 clones, with approximately 78% of them counted one time only. Of the sample, over 0.9% falls within the top ten clones.

In regard to this clone: Which antigen it targets is not known. The sample holds no much larger clone one base away, and base qualities are not on file.

Per the publication, the time point label means: pre-transplant. Unstimulated PBMCs, after thawing, were stained for CD3, CD4 and CD8 and then FACS-sorted into CD3+CD4+ and CD3+CD8+ populations. All 8 studied subjects were randomized to immunosuppression withdrawal. The Qiagen DNeasy Blood and Tissue Kit was used to isolate genomic DNA. Its CDR3 holds 15 amino acids, cysteine through phenylalanine. Only CDR3 DNA remains: 45 bases, in frame from the first base. The germline ends are 16 bases apart after V is trimmed by 5 bases and J by 3 bases. CDR1 and CDR2 (SGHAT, FQNNGV) derive from the germline V gene.

The rearranged segments are TRBV11-2 and TRBJ1-1; a tentative D match to TRBD1 spans 6 bases. Here the sequenced sample was CD4+ T cells from blood, taken before liver transplant. The receptor comes from a human donor who received a liver transplant. Read as DNA, the sequence is TGTGCCAGCAGCCCTGAACTAGGGGGGGACACTGAAGCTTTCTTT. The encoded protein is CASSPELGGDTEAFF.